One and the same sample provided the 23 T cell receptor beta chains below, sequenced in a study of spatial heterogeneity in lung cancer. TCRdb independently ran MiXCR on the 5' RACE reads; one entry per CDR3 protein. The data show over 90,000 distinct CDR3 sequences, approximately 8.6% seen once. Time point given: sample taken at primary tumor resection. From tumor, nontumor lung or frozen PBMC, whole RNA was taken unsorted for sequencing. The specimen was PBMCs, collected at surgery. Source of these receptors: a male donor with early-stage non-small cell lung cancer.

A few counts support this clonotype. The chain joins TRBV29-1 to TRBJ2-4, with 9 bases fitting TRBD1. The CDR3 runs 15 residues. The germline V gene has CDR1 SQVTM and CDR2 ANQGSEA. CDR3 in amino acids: CRRRGQGLAKNIQYF. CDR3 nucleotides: TGCAGGAGGCGGGGACAGGGACTAGCCAAAAACATTCAGTACTTC. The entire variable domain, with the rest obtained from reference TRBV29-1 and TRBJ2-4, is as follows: SAVISQKPSRDICQRGTSLTIQCQVDSQVTMMFWYRQQPGQSLTLIATANQGSEATYESGFVIDKFPISRPNLTFSTLTVSNMSPEDSSIYLCRRRGQGLAKNIQYFGAGTRLSVL.

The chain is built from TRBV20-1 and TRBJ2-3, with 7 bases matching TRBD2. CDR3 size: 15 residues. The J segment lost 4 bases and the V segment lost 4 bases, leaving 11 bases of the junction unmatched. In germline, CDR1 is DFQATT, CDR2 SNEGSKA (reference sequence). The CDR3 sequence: CSATIAGAGADTQYF. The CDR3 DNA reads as TGCAGTGCTACAATCGCGGGAGCGGGTGCAGATACGCAGTATTTT.

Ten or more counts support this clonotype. The CDR3 nucleotides are TGTGCCAGCGCAGTTTCGGGACAGTTGAACACTGAAGCTTTCTTT. Its protein product is CASAVSGQLNTEAFF. The chain couples TRBV6-1 to TRBJ1-1; the match to TRBD1 covers 7 bases. The CDR3 length is 15 residues. V trimming: 8 bases; J trimming: 0 bases; junction bases outside the gene matches: 9. Germline V gives CDR1 MNHNS, CDR2 SASEGT.

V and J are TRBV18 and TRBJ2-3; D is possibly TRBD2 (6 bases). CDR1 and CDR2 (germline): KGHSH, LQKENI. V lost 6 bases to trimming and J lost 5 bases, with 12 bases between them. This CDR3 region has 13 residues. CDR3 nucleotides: TGTGCCAGCTCGCCTAACGGGGGAGATACGCAGTATTTT. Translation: CASSPNGGDTQYF.

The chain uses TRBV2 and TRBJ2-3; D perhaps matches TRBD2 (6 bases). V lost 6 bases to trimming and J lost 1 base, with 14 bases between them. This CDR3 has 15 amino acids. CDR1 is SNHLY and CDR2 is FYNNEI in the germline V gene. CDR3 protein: CASRILSGGTDTQYF. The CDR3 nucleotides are TGTGCCAGCAGGATCCTTTCGGGGGGCACAGATACGCAGTATTTT.

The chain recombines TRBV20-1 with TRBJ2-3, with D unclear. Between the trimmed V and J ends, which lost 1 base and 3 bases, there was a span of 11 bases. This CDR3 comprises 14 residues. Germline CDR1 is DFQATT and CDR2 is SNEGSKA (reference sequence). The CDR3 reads CSARAPASTDTQYF. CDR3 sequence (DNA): TGCAGTGCTAGAGCCCCAGCTAGTACAGATACGCAGTATTTT.

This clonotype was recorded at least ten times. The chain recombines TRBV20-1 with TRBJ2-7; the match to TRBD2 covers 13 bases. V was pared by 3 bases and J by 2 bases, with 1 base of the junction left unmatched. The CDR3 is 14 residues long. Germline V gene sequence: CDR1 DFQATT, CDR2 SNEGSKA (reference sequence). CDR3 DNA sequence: TGCAGTGCTAGCACTAGCGGGAGGGCCTACGAGCAGTACTTC. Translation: CSASTSGRAYEQYF.

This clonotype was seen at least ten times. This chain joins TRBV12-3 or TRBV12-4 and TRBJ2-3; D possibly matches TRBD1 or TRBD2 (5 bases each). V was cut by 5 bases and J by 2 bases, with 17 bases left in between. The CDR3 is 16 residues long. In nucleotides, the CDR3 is TGTGCCAGCAGTCACCGGGACCTACTCTCCACAGATACGCAGTATTTT. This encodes CASSHRDLLSTDTQYF.

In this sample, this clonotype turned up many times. CDR3: CATQPGRLADTDTQYF. DNA of the CDR3: TGTGCCACCCAACCTGGTCGGCTAGCGGATACAGATACGCAGTATTTT. The chain links TRBV6-6 to TRBJ2-3; TRBD2 aligns across 7 bases. CDR1 is MNHNY, CDR2 SVGAGI, per germline (reference sequence). The CDR3 loop spans 16 amino acids. The V and J ends lost 10 bases and 3 bases, in that order; junction bases with no gene match: 16.

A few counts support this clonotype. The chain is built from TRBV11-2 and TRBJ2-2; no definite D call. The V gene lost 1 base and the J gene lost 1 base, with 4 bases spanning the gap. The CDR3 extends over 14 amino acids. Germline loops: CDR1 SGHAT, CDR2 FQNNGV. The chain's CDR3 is CASSLVWNTGELFF. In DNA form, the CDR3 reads TGTGCCAGCAGCTTAGTCTGGAACACCGGGGAGCTGTTTTTT.

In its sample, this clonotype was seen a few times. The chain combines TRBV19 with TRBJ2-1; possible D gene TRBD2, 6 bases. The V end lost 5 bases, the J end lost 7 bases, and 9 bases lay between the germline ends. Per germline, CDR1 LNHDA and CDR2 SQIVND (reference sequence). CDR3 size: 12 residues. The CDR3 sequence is CASSVTSNEQFF. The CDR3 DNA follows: TGTGCCAGTAGTGTGACTAGTAATGAGCAGTTCTTC.

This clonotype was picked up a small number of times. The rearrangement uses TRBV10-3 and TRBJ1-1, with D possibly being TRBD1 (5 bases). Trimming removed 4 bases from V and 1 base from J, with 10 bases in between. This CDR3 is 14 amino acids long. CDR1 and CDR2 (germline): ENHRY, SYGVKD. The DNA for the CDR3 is TGTGCCATCAGTGCGGGACCCAGGAACACTGAAGCTTTCTTT. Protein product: CAISAGPRNTEAFF.

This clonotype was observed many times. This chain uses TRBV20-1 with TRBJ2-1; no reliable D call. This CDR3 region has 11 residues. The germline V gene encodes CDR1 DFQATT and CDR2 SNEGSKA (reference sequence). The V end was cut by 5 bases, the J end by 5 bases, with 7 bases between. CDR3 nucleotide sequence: TGCAGTGCTGGGTTGAACAATGAGCAGTTCTTC. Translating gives CSAGLNNEQFF.

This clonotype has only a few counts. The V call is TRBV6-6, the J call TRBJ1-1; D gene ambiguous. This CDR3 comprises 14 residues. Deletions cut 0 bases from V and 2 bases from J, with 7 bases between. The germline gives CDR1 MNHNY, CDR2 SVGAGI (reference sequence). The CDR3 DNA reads TGTGCCAGCAGTTACTCCGGCGGAAACACTGAAGCTTTCTTT. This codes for CASSYSGGNTEAFF.

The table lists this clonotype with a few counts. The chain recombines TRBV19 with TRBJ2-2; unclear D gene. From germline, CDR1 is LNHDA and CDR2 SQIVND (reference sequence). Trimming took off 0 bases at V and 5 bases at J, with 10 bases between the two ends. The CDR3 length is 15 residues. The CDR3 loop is CASSIDPASTGELFF. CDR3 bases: TGTGCCAGTAGTATAGATCCCGCCTCTACCGGGGAGCTGTTTTTT. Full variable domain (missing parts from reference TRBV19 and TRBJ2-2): DGGITQSPKYLFRKEGQNVTLSCEQNLNHDAMYWYRQDPGQGLRLIYYSQIVNDFQKGDIAEGYSVSREKKESFPLTVTSAQKNPTAFYLCASSIDPASTGELFFGEGSRLTVL.

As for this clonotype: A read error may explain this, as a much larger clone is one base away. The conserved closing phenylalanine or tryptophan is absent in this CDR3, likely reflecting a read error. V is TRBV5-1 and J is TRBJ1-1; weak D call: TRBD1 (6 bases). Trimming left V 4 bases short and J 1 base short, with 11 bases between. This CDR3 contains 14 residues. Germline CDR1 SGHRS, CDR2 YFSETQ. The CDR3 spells CASSQDSQNTEAFL. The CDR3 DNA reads TGCGCCAGCAGCCAGGACAGCCAGAACACTGAAGCTTTCCTT.

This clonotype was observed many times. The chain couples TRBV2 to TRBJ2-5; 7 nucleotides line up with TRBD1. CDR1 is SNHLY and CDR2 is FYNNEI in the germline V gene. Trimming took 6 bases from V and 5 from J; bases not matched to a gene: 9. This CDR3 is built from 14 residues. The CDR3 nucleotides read TGTGCCAGCAGCTCCCGACAGGGAATGGAGACCCAGTACTTC. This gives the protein CASSSRQGMETQYF. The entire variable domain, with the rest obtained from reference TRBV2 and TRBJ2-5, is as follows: EPEVTQTPSHQVTQMGQEVILRCVPISNHLYFYWYRQILGQKVEFLVSFYNNEISEKSEIFDDQFSVERPDGSNFTLKIRSTKLEDSAMYFCASSSRQGMETQYFGPGTRLLVL.

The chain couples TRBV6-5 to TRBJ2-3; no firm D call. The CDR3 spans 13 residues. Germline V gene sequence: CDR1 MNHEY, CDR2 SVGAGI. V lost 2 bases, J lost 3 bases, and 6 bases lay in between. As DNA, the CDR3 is TGTGCCAGCAGTTACCAGTTGACAGATACGCAGTATTTT. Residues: CASSYQLTDTQYF.

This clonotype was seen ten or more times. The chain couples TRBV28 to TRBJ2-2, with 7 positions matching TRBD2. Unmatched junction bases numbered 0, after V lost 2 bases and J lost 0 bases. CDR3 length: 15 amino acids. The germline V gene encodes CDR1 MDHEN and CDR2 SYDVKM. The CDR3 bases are TGTGCCAGCAGTTTAGCGGGAGCGAACACCGGGGAGCTGTTTTTT. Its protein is CASSLAGANTGELFF.

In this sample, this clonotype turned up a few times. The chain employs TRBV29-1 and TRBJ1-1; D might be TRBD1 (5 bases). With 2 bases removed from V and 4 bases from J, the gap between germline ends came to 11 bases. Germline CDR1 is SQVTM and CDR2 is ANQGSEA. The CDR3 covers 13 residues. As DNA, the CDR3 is TGCAGCGTTGAATCGGGGACCGCCACTGAAGCTTTCTTT. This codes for CSVESGTATEAFF.

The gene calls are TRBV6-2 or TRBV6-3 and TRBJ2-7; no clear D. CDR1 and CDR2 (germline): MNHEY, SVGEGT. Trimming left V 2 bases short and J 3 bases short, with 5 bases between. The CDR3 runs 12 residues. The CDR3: CASSYGYYEQYF. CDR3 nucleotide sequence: TGTGCCAGCAGTTACGGCTACTACGAGCAGTACTTC.

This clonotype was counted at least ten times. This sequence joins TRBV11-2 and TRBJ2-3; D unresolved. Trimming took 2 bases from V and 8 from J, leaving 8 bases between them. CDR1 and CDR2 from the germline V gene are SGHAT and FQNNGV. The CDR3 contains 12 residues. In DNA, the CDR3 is TGTGCCAGCAGCTTACTCATCGGTACGCAGTATTTT. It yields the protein CASSLLIGTQYF.

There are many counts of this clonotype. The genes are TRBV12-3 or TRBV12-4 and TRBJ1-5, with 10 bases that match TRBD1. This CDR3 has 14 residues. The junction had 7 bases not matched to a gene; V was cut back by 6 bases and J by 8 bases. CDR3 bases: TGTGCCAGCAGCCCGACAGGGGGCAGAGAGCCCCAGCATTTT. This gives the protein CASSPTGGREPQHF.